The rows below give T cell receptor beta chains drawn from one sample of a study of shared clonotypes between healthy human individuals. Profiling relied on immunoSEQ multiplex PCR, and the TCRdb table lists in-frame clones only, not all of them. The repertoire holds some 1 million clones, roughly 75% seen once, with approximately 1.5% in the top ten. Input material: memory CD4+ T cells sorted from blood. The receptors originated from a man aged 18 to 30 in good health. Each CDR3 is given with its conserved first and last residue. D genes are given only for firm matches. A row's size may be missing; if present it is once, few, many or a size class.

j_gene | abundance | v_gene | len | d_gene | CDR3aa | CDR3nt
TRBJ1-3 | NA | TRBV9 | 13 | NA | CASSHENRNTIYF | TGTGCCAGCAGTCACGAAAACCGAAACACCATATATTTT
TRBJ2-2 | NA | TRBV7-2 | 16 | TRBD1 | CASSSGTGGYFGELFF | TGTGCCAGCAGCTCCGGGACAGGGGGCTATTTCGGGGAGCTGTTTTTT
TRBJ1-6 | NA | TRBV27 | 15 | NA | CASSLYDRRGSPLHF | TGTGCCAGCAGTCTCTACGACAGGCGCGGCTCACCCCTCCACTTT
TRBJ1-1 | NA | TRBV9 | 13 | TRBD1 | CASSPGGQGEAFF | TGTGCCAGCAGCCCAGGAGGACAGGGTGAAGCTTTCTTT
TRBJ1-3 | NA | TRBV29-1 | 12 | NA | CSAGPSGNTIYF | TGCAGCGCGGGGCCCTCTGGAAACACCATATATTTT
TRBJ2-3 | NA | TRBV2 | 16 | TRBD2 | CASRTAGSGSTDTQYF | TGTGCCAGCAGGACCGCCGGTAGCGGGAGCACAGATACGCAGTATTTT
TRBJ2-7 | NA | TRBV5-4 | 14 | NA | CASSSQGSNYEQYF | TGTGCCAGCAGCTCGCAGGGGTCGAACTACGAGCAGTACTTC
TRBJ2-3 | NA | TRBV7-6 | 15 | NA | CASSLAGGSTDTQYF | TGTGCCAGCAGCTTAGCTGGGGGGAGCACAGATACGCAGTATTTT
TRBJ2-2 | NA | TRBV9 | 17 | TRBD2 | CASSAGLAGAVTGELFF | TGTGCCAGCAGCGCGGGACTAGCGGGAGCGGTCACCGGGGAGCTGTTTTTT
TRBJ1-5 | NA | TRBV6-5 | 13 | NA | CASSPGRWQPQHF | TGTGCCAGCAGTCCGGGACGGTGGCAGCCCCAGCATTTT
TRBJ2-3 | NA | TRBV28 | 20 | NA | CASSPLGRPSGRGRTDTQYF | TGTGCCAGCAGTCCTCTCGGTCGCCCCTCTGGTCGGGGGAGAACAGATACGCAGTATTTT
TRBJ1-5 | NA | TRBV11-2 | 15 | NA | CASSSQGGGNQPQHF | TGTGCCAGCAGCTCACAGGGTGGGGGCAATCAGCCCCAGCATTTT
TRBJ1-1 | NA | TRBV18 | 16 | NA | CASSPQEGPRNTEAFF | TGTGCCAGCTCACCACAGGAGGGACCGCGGAACACTGAAGCTTTCTTT
TRBJ2-5 | NA | TRBV5-1 | 15 | TRBD1 | CASSMGQAHQETQYF | TGCGCCAGCAGCATGGGACAGGCACACCAAGAGACCCAGTACTTC
TRBJ2-4 | NA | TRBV4-3 | 16 | TRBD2 | CASSQDVGGVPDIQYF | TGCGCCAGCAGCCAAGACGTGGGGGGGGTCCCAGACATTCAGTACTTC
TRBJ2-7 | few | TRBV29-1 | 12 | TRBD1 | CSVDEGAGEQYF | TGCAGCGTTGATGAGGGGGCGGGCGAGCAGTACTTC
TRBJ1-4 | NA | TRBV19 | 14 | NA | CASHNDRTDEKLFF | TGTGCCAGTCATAATGACAGGACGGATGAAAAACTGTTTTTT
TRBJ2-3 | NA | TRBV7-2 | 16 | TRBD2 | CASSLGTGLSTDTQYF | TGTGCCAGCAGCTTAGGGACGGGACTAAGCACAGATACGCAGTATTTT
TRBJ2-3 | NA | TRBV30 | 15 | NA | CAWSVGDSSTDTQYF | TGTGCCTGGAGTGTAGGGGACTCATCCACAGATACGCAGTATTTT
TRBJ2-1 | once | TRBV4-3 | 12 | NA | CASSQDWSEQFF | TGCGCCAGCAGCCAAGACTGGTCGGAGCAGTTCTTC
TRBJ2-3 | NA | TRBV6-5 | 15 | NA | CASTRRGIGTDTQYF | TGTGCCAGCACCCGGAGGGGGATCGGCACAGATACGCAGTATTTT
TRBJ1-6 | few | TRBV5-1 | 14 | NA | CASSLGSSGSPLHF | TGCGCCAGCAGCTTGGGGTCTTCCGGGTCACCCCTCCACTTT
TRBJ1-4 | NA | TRBV18 | 16 | TRBD1 | CASSPRTGGQNEKLFF | TGTGCCAGCTCACCGAGAACAGGGGGCCAGAATGAAAAACTGTTTTTT
TRBJ2-5 | NA | TRBV2 | 15 | TRBD2 | CASSWGLAGKETQYF | TGTGCCAGCAGTTGGGGACTAGCGGGGAAAGAGACCCAGTACTTC
TRBJ2-5 | NA | TRBV19 | 15 | TRBD1 | CASSSTGGAGETQYF | TGTGCCAGTAGTAGCACAGGGGGCGCGGGGGAGACCCAGTACTTC
TRBJ2-5 | NA | TRBV6-5 | 14 | NA | CASTSPGRQETQYF | TGTGCCTCCACATCTCCGGGACGGCAAGAGACCCAGTACTTC
TRBJ2-5 | once | TRBV19 | 16 | NA | CASSIGGYRSQETQYF | TGTGCCAGTAGTATTGGGGGGTACCGGTCTCAAGAGACCCAGTACTTC
TRBJ1-3 | NA | TRBV21-1 | 19 | NA | CASSKAKLPGPRSGNTIYF | TGTGCCAGCAGCAAAGCTAAATTACCGGGTCCCCGGTCTGGAAACACCATATATTTT
TRBJ2-1 | NA | TRBV7-2 | 15 | TRBD1 | CASSTPGQGYNEQFF | TGTGCCAGCAGTACTCCGGGACAGGGTTACAATGAGCAGTTCTTC
TRBJ1-6 | many | TRBV18 | 14 | NA | CASSPPRGNSPLHF | TGTGCCAGCTCACCACCACGGGGAAATTCACCCCTCCACTTT
TRBJ2-5 | NA | TRBV5-8 | 17 | NA | CASSPGQGLSNQETQYF | TGTGCCAGCAGCCCCGGGCAGGGCCTCTCCAACCAAGAGACCCAGTACTTC
TRBJ2-5 | NA | TRBV7-2 | 13 | NA | CASSFDRTETQYF | TGTGCCAGCAGTTTTGACAGGACGGAGACCCAGTACTTC
TRBJ2-2 | NA | TRBV5-6 | 15 | TRBD1 | CASFLGQINTGELFF | TGTGCCAGCTTCCTGGGACAGATTAACACCGGGGAGCTGTTTTTT
TRBJ1-3 | few | TRBV28 | 15 | NA | CASSSRVTSGNTIYF | TGTGCCAGCAGTTCTCGGGTTACCTCTGGAAACACCATATATTTT
TRBJ2-5 | NA | TRBV12-5 | 12 | NA | CASGFLDETQYF | TGTGCTAGTGGTTTTCTCGATGAGACCCAGTACTTC
TRBJ1-2 | NA | TRBV11-2 | 16 | TRBD1 | CASSLDGGRGNYGYTF | TGTGCCAGCAGCTTAGATGGTGGCAGGGGGAACTATGGCTACACCTTC
TRBJ2-5 | NA | TRBV19 | 14 | NA | CASRSLGTEETQYF | TGTGCCAGTAGGTCTCTCGGGACCGAAGAGACCCAGTACTTC
TRBJ1-2 | NA | TRBV28 | 14 | NA | CASSGGNSFHGYTF | TGTGCCAGCAGCGGGGGCAATTCGTTTCATGGCTACACCTTC
TRBJ2-7 | NA | TRBV7-9 | 16 | TRBD2 | CASSPGGRGGTYEQYF | TGTGCCAGCAGCCCAGGCGGCCGGGGGGGAACCTACGAGCAGTACTTC
TRBJ2-3 | NA | TRBV5-1 | 14 | NA | CASSLGRVGDTQYF | TGCGCCAGCAGCTTGGGCAGGGTAGGAGATACGCAGTATTTT
TRBJ1-3 | NA | TRBV5-1 | 14 | NA | CASVGGSTGNTIYF | TGCGCTTCAGTCGGGGGTTCTACTGGAAACACCATATATTTT
TRBJ1-4 | NA | TRBV10-2 | 13 | TRBD1 | CASRQGVREKLFF | TGCGCCAGCAGGCAGGGGGTGAGGGAAAAACTGTTTTTT
TRBJ2-7 | few | TRBV2 | 13 | TRBD1 | CASSEDRVYEQYF | TGTGCCAGCAGTGAGGACAGGGTCTACGAGCAGTACTTC
TRBJ1-1 | NA | TRBV7-2 | 14 | TRBD1 | CASYPQQGASEAFF | TGTGCCAGCTACCCTCAACAGGGGGCGAGTGAAGCTTTCTTT
TRBJ1-5 | once | TRBV6-1 | 14 | TRBD1 | CAISPGTAGQPQHF | TGTGCCATCAGTCCCGGGACAGCGGGGCAGCCCCAGCATTTT
TRBJ1-5 | NA | TRBV6-5 | 15 | NA | CASSYLGQGHQPQHF | TGTGCCAGCAGTTACTTGGGTCAGGGTCATCAGCCCCAGCATTTT
TRBJ2-1 | once | TRBV5-4 | 16 | NA | CASSSEPGLSLNEQFF | TGTGCCAGCAGCTCGGAACCGGGACTTAGCCTCAATGAGCAGTTCTTC
TRBJ1-1 | many | TRBV10-2 | 14 | NA | CASSDTAIVSRAFF | TGCGCCAGCAGTGACACCGCGATCGTAAGCAGAGCTTTCTTT
TRBJ1-6 | NA | TRBV5-6 | 16 | TRBD1 | CASSLGDRTYGSPLHF | TGTGCCAGCAGCTTAGGGGACAGGACCTACGGGTCACCCCTCCACTTT
TRBJ2-6 | NA | TRBV5-1 | 18 | NA | CASSPIGQMLSGANVLTF | TGCGCCAGCAGCCCCATCGGACAGATGCTCTCTGGGGCCAACGTCCTGACTTTC
TRBJ2-2 | NA | TRBV7-2 | 16 | TRBD2 | CASRPSGSYDTGELFF | TGTGCCAGCCGGCCTAGCGGGAGCTACGACACCGGGGAGCTGTTTTTT
TRBJ2-2 | NA | TRBV9 | 17 | NA | CASSSTAGPLAGGELFF | TGTGCCAGCAGCTCTACAGCGGGCCCCCTAGCAGGCGGGGAGCTGTTTTTT
TRBJ2-7 | few | TRBV11-2 | 15 | NA | CASSLMGGGRYEQYF | TGTGCCAGCAGCTTAATGGGTGGGGGCAGGTACGAGCAGTACTTC
TRBJ1-1 | few | TRBV5-3 | 13 | NA | CAGHVMAPYEAFF | TGTGCCGGTCATGTGATGGCTCCATATGAAGCTTTCTTT
TRBJ2-7 | NA | TRBV6-5 | 14 | NA | CASSDSTGTGEQYF | TGTGCCAGCAGCGACTCGACAGGAACGGGCGAGCAGTACTTC
TRBJ2-7 | once | TRBV4-3 | 20 | TRBD1 | CASSQVAGGEGLKGAYEQYF | TGCGCCAGCAGCCAAGTTGCAGGGGGTGAAGGGTTGAAGGGAGCCTACGAGCAGTACTTC
TRBJ2-6 | NA | TRBV19 | 19 | TRBD2 | CASSIRGTSGRLGANVLTF | TGTGCCAGTAGTATTAGGGGAACTAGCGGGAGGTTAGGGGCCAACGTCCTGACTTTC